These 32 T cell receptor beta chains came from one sample sequenced in a study of blood T cell repertoires in COVID-19 (TCRdb year 2020). The library came from the immunoSEQ multiplex PCR assay. Here the immuneACCESS table is served through TCRdb, limited to in-frame sequences with V and J called. Missing clones are a known gap in these copies; in checked studies unresolved V genes cover under half, and the rest lacks a known reason. Recorded for this sample are a few hundred thousand clones; about 91% of them occurred a single time. The ten largest clonotypes hold 6% to 6.5% of the sample. Sequencing input: peripheral blood. These receptors were taken from a woman in her twenties or thirties with COVID-19, enrolled during active disease.

The chain recombines TRBV5-1 with TRBJ2-5, with D possibly TRBD2 on 5 matching bases. Germline loops: CDR1 SGHRS, CDR2 YFSETQ. The CDR3 spans 16 residues. Deletions cut 2 bases from V and 2 bases from J, with 16 bases between. The CDR3 DNA reads as TGCGCCAGCAGCTTTGGAGGTACGGCCCCTCAAGAGACCCAGTACTTC. Protein product: CASSFGGTAPQETQYF.

The CDR3 protein is CASSQGRQRASGYTF. The CDR3 nucleotides read TGCGCCAGCAGCCAAGGCCGGCAGCGGGCCTCTGGCTACACCTTC. V usage is TRBV4-3 and J usage is TRBJ1-2; no clear D. This CDR3 contains 15 residues. The germline V gene encodes CDR1 LGHNA and CDR2 YSLEER. Trimming removed 1 base from V and 7 bases from J, with 16 bases in between.

The genes are TRBV11-3 and TRBJ1-6, with 7 bases lining up with TRBD1. This CDR3 has 15 residues. V trimming: 3 bases; J trimming: 9 bases; junction bases outside the gene matches: 8. CDR1 is SGHNT and CDR2 is YENEEA in the germline V gene. The CDR3 sequence: CASSLGTVFVSPLHF. The CDR3 DNA sequence: TGTGCCAGCAGCTTGGGGACAGTATTCGTTTCACCCCTCCACTTT.

This chain connects TRBV2 to TRBJ1-4, with 9 bases identical to TRBD1. The germline CDR1 and CDR2 sequences are SNHLY and FYNNEI. Trimming cost V 6 bases and J 5 bases; bases outside gene matches: 13. The CDR3 covers 17 residues. The CDR3 DNA reads TGTGCCAGCAGGGGACGACAGGGGGGCCTTGGGAATGAAAAACTGTTTTTT. It encodes CASRGRQGGLGNEKLFF. Supplemented by reference TRBV2 and TRBJ1-4, the full variable domain reads EPEVTQTPSHQVTQMGQEVILRCVPISNHLYFYWYRQILGQKVEFLVSFYNNEISEKSEIFDDQFSVERPDGSNFTLKIRSTKLEDSAMYFCASRGRQGGLGNEKLFFGSGTQLSVL.

This chain uses TRBV7-2 with TRBJ2-7; 10 bases are a match to TRBD2. Germline assignment: CDR1 SGHTA and CDR2 FQGNSA. V trimming: 5 bases; J trimming: 0 bases; junction bases outside the gene matches: 1. The CDR3 has 14 amino acids. Here the CDR3 DNA reads TGTGCCAGCAGCACTAGCGGGGCCTCCTACGAGCAGTACTTC. Its protein is CASSTSGASYEQYF.

The chain uses TRBV6-5 and TRBJ2-2, with D possibly matching TRBD1 (5 bases). The V and J ends lost 6 bases and 5 bases respectively, with 10 bases between them. The germline V gene encodes CDR1 MNHEY and CDR2 SVGAGI. The CDR3 is 13 amino acids. The CDR3 region is CASSQDSTGELFF. The CDR3 nucleotides read TGTGCCAGCAGCCAAGACAGTACCGGGGAGCTGTTTTTT.

The chain joins TRBV28 to TRBJ2-3, with D perhaps TRBD2 (7 bases). Trimming stripped 3 bases from V and 1 base from J, with 11 bases between. The CDR3 length is 15 residues. The V gene's germline CDR1 is MDHEN and CDR2 SYDVKM. Written as DNA, the CDR3 is TGTGCCAGCAGTTTCTGGGGGGGGCGCACAGATACGCAGTATTTT. This gives the protein CASSFWGGRTDTQYF.

The chain carries TRBV4-1 and TRBJ1-5; D is possibly TRBD1 (5 bases). This CDR3 comprises 16 residues. V was cut by 2 bases and J by 5 bases, with 16 bases left in between. CDR1 MGHRA and CDR2 YSYEKL come from the germline V gene. The CDR3 DNA reads as TGCGCCAGCAGCCAATTTGGGGGGGGAGGCGATCAGCCCCAGCATTTT. Translated: CASSQFGGGGDQPQHF.

This chain joins TRBV7-9 and TRBJ1-2; D not certain. The CDR3 is 16 amino acids. Germline CDR1 SEHNR, CDR2 FQNEAQ (reference sequence). Trimming stripped 4 bases from V and 0 bases from J, with 15 bases between. Here the CDR3 reads CASSSLLRTPNYGYTF. As DNA, the CDR3 is TGTGCCAGCAGCTCTCTTTTGAGAACCCCTAACTATGGCTACACCTTC.

J is TRBJ1-2 and V is TRBV19; TRBD1 is a possible D gene (6 bases). This CDR3 has 13 amino acids. V was shortened by 5 bases and J by 4 bases, with 11 bases between the two germline ends. Per germline, CDR1 LNHDA and CDR2 SQIVND (reference sequence). CDR3 DNA: TGTGCCAGTAGTCGTACAGGGTTCTATGGCTACACCTTC. Amino acid sequence: CASSRTGFYGYTF.

The chain couples TRBV27 to TRBJ1-5; possibly TRBD1 for D (6 bases). CDR1 MNHEY and CDR2 SMNVEV come from the germline V gene (reference sequence). This CDR3 is 14 amino acids long. Trimming took 5 bases from V and 6 from J, leaving 14 bases between them. CDR3 protein: CASSVLQGSQPQHF. As DNA, the CDR3 is TGTGCCAGCAGTGTCCTACAGGGATCTCAGCCCCAGCATTTT.

The J gene is TRBJ2-1, the V gene TRBV3-1 (or the pseudogene TRBV3-2), with 7 positions matching TRBD2. V lost 4 bases, J lost 7 bases, and 10 bases stayed unmatched. The germline gives CDR1 LGHDT, CDR2 YNNKEL (reference sequence). There are 15 residues in the CDR3. DNA of the CDR3: TGTGCCAGCAGCCCTTTAGCGGGTAGTGGTAATGAGCAGTTCTTC. Amino acid sequence: CASSPLAGSGNEQFF.

The chain recombines TRBV4-3 with TRBJ2-6; TRBD1 is a possible D gene (5 bases). Trimming pared 11 bases from V and 0 bases from J, leaving 23 bases between. This CDR3 is built from 18 residues. CDR1 LGHNA and CDR2 YSLEER come from the germline V gene. CDR3 residues: CAPNHLCWGCSGANVLTF. DNA for the CDR3: TGCGCCCCGAACCACTTGTGCTGGGGCTGCTCTGGGGCCAACGTCCTGACTTTC.

This chain uses TRBV10-2 with TRBJ1-5; a weak D match, TRBD1 (6 bases). Germline V CDR1 and CDR2: WSHSY, SAAADI. The ends were cut back, 6 bases at V and 6 bases at J, with 15 bases in the middle. The CDR3 length is 14 residues. CDR3 loop: CASRRAGVGQPQHF. CDR3 in DNA: TGCGCCAGCAGGAGGGCAGGGGTGGGTCAGCCCCAGCATTTT.

This chain joins TRBV19 and TRBJ2-1; TRBD2 matches at 8 bases. Germline trimming cut 6 bases from V and 4 bases from J; bases unmatched to any gene: 8. The V gene's germline CDR1 is LNHDA and CDR2 SQIVND (reference sequence). The CDR3 sequence is 15 residues long. CDR3: CASSRTSGQYNEQFF. As DNA, the CDR3 is TGTGCCAGTAGCCGCACTAGCGGACAATACAATGAGCAGTTCTTC.

This rearrangement joins TRBV19 to TRBJ1-2; no clear D gene. CDR1 is LNHDA, CDR2 SQIVND, per germline (reference sequence). The CDR3 contains 15 residues. V was trimmed by 7 bases and J by 4 bases, leaving 19 bases between them. Written as DNA, the CDR3 is TGTGCCAGTACGCCCGCGCGCGGTGAGGTCTATGGCTACACCTTC. Encoded protein: CASTPARGEVYGYTF.

The chain links TRBV5-1 to TRBJ2-7, with 12 bases identical to TRBD1. V lost 5 bases to trimming and J lost 6 bases; unmatched junction nucleotides: 6. The CDR3 covers 14 residues. Germline V gene data show CDR1 as SGHRS and CDR2 as YFSETQ. CDR3: CASSRDRGLGEQYF. The CDR3 coding sequence is TGCGCCAGCAGTCGGGACAGGGGGCTGGGCGAGCAGTACTTC.

The chain carries TRBV28 and TRBJ2-1, with 9 positions matching TRBD1. J lost 8 bases, V lost 3 bases, and 14 bases had no gene match. The germline CDR1 and CDR2 sequences are MDHEN and SYDVKM. This CDR3 is 17 amino acids long. CDR3 coding DNA: TGTGCCAGCAGTTTGGGGTGGGGTGGGACAGGGAAAGATGAGCAGTTCTTC. This sequence encodes CASSLGWGGTGKDEQFF.

The J gene is TRBJ1-1, the V gene TRBV7-9, with 11 bases that match TRBD1. With 5 bases clipped from V and 0 bases from J, the junction kept 8 bases outside the gene matches. Germline values: CDR1 SEHNR, CDR2 FQNEAQ (reference sequence). The CDR3 is 17 residues long. The CDR3 loop reads CASSPRTGGFLNTEAFF. The CDR3 region has the DNA TGTGCCAGCAGCCCACGGACAGGGGGCTTCTTGAACACTGAAGCTTTCTTT. The complete variable domain, with remaining parts taken from reference TRBV7-9 and TRBJ1-1, reads DTGVSQNPRHKITKRGQNVTFRCDPISEHNRLYWYRQTLGQGPEFLTYFQNEAQLEKSRLLSDRFSAERPKGSFSTLEIQRTEQGDSAMYLCASSPRTGGFLNTEAFFGQGTRLTVV.

This sequence joins TRBV29-1 and TRBJ2-1, with a tentative D call TRBD1 (6 bases). In germline, CDR1 is SQVTM, CDR2 ANQGSEA. The CDR3 is 14 amino acids. Trimming cost V 4 bases and J 3 bases, with 13 bases left between them. CDR3 in amino acids: CSVAAQGHYNEQFF. The CDR3, as DNA: TGCAGCGTTGCCGCGCAGGGGCACTACAATGAGCAGTTCTTC.

V is TRBV18 and J is TRBJ2-2, with TRBD2 matching over 9 bases. The length of the CDR3 is 16 residues. V shed 4 bases and J 1 base; nucleotides not matched to a gene: 4. Germline-derived CDR1 and CDR2 are KGHSH and LQKENI. In nucleotides, the CDR3 is TGTGCCAGCTCACAGACTAGCGGAGTGAACACCGGGGAGCTGTTTTTT. Protein: CASSQTSGVNTGELFF.

The chain combines TRBV28 with TRBJ2-3; D call uncertain. V was shortened by 7 bases and J by 3 bases, with 17 bases between the two germline ends. The CDR3 is 15 amino acids. Germline V CDR1 and CDR2: MDHEN, SYDVKM. CDR3 sequence (DNA): TGTGCCAGCACCACCTCAACCCCGCGGACAGATACGCAGTATTTT. It is translated as CASTTSTPRTDTQYF.

This clone was seen more than once but under ten times. This rearrangement joins TRBV24-1 to TRBJ2-1, with 7 bases lining up with TRBD1. The CDR3 is made up of 15 amino acids. V dropped 5 bases and J dropped 5; count of bases not matched to a gene: 8. In germline, CDR1 is KGHDR, CDR2 SFDVKD. The CDR3 DNA sequence: TGTGCCACCAGTGGTGGGACAGTGAGAGACAATGAGCAGTTCTTC. Translating gives CATSGGTVRDNEQFF.

The V and J genes are TRBV28 and TRBJ1-4; 8 nucleotides agree with TRBD1. The CDR3 has 16 residues. Germline loops: CDR1 MDHEN, CDR2 SYDVKM. Trimming cost V 8 bases and J 5 bases; bases outside gene matches: 13. This CDR3 reads CASGSSGGVENEKLFF. The CDR3 DNA is TGTGCCAGCGGAAGTTCAGGGGGCGTAGAGAATGAAAAACTGTTTTTT.

The chain uses TRBV15 and TRBJ2-1; 7 nucleotides match TRBD2. Germline CDR1 is LNHNV and CDR2 is YYDKDF (reference sequence). Trimming at V came to 3 bases and at J to 0 bases, leaving 14 bases not matched to a gene. The CDR3 has 19 residues. The CDR3 loop is CATSSYGRGWRNSYNEQFF. The CDR3 DNA follows: TGTGCCACCAGCAGTTATGGGAGGGGATGGCGGAACTCCTACAATGAGCAGTTCTTC.

The rearrangement joins TRBV6-6 to TRBJ2-3; tentatively, D is TRBD1 (5 bases). V was shortened by 8 bases and J by 5 bases, with 14 bases between the two germline ends. The germline CDR1 and CDR2 sequences are MNHNY and SVGAGI (reference sequence). The CDR3 has 13 amino acids. The CDR3 nucleotides read TGTGCCAGCTCGACCACAGGTTTAGATACGCAGTATTTT. The encoded protein is CASSTTGLDTQYF.

V and J are TRBV11-2 and TRBJ2-7, with D perhaps TRBD2 (5 bases). In germline, CDR1 is SGHAT, CDR2 FQNNGV. V lost 1 base and J 0 bases, leaving 22 bases between the germline ends. This CDR3 region has 19 residues. Here the CDR3 reads CASSLGVLRAPLSSYEQYF. The CDR3 DNA follows: TGTGCCAGCAGCTTAGGAGTTTTGAGGGCACCCCTCAGCTCCTACGAGCAGTACTTC.

The rearrangement uses TRBV11-1 and TRBJ2-3; D is possibly TRBD1 (5 bases). Germline CDR1 reads SGHAT; CDR2 reads FQDESV (reference sequence). The CDR3 extends over 14 amino acids. Trimming pared 5 bases from V and 2 bases from J, leaving 11 bases between. In nucleotides, the CDR3 is TGTGCCAGCAGCCCGTTGACAGACACAGATACGCAGTATTTT. Its protein is CASSPLTDTDTQYF.

CDR3 sequence (DNA): TGTGCCAGTAGTATCACAGGGGGCGACACTGAAGCTTTCTTT. It specifies CASSITGGDTEAFF. This chain uses TRBV19 with TRBJ1-1; 9 bases match TRBD1. Trimming at V came to 3 bases and at J to 3 bases, leaving 2 bases not matched to a gene. The CDR3 totals 14 residues. CDR1 and CDR2 from the germline V gene are LNHDA and SQIVND (reference sequence). Drawing the rest from reference TRBV19 and TRBJ1-1, the complete variable domain is DGGITQSPKYLFRKEGQNVTLSCEQNLNHDAMYWYRQDPGQGLRLIYYSQIVNDFQKGDIAEGYSVSREKKESFPLTVTSAQKNPTAFYLCASSITGGDTEAFFGQGTRLTVV.

The gene calls are TRBV30 and TRBJ1-4, with a weak D call TRBD1 (5 bases). Germline V CDR1 and CDR2: GTSNPN, SVGIG (reference sequence). With 3 bases removed from V and 5 bases from J, the gap between germline ends came to 10 bases. The CDR3 has 13 amino acids. The CDR3 spells CAWRGGSNEKLFF. For the CDR3, the DNA is TGTGCCTGGAGGGGGGGGAGCAATGAAAAACTGTTTTTT.

The V gene is TRBV19, the J gene TRBJ2-7; 8 bases map to TRBD1. Germline V lookup: CDR1 LNHDA, CDR2 SQIVND (reference sequence). This CDR3 is built from 14 residues. The V and J ends lost 4 bases and 5 bases, in that order; junction bases with no gene match: 7. Written as DNA, the CDR3 is TGTGCCAGTAGTACCGGGACAGGCTTCCACGAGCAGTACTTC. The encoded protein is CASSTGTGFHEQYF.

The chain uses TRBV2 and TRBJ2-1; D may be TRBD1 (6 bases). Germline CDR1 is SNHLY and CDR2 is FYNNEI. The CDR3 sequence is 13 residues long. Trimming stripped 5 bases from V and 6 bases from J, with 11 bases between. CDR3 amino acids: CASSLARGNEQFF. CDR3 bases: TGTGCCAGCAGTTTGGCCAGGGGCAATGAGCAGTTCTTC.